One sample yielded the 27 T cell receptor beta chains listed below, sequenced in a study of cytomegalovirus exposure and HLA in healthy donors. PCR primers comprised 60 Vbeta and 13 Jbeta primers. Generated by immunoSEQ multiplex PCR, the TCRdb table keeps only in-frame clones and is missing some. In the table there are some 270,000 clones, around 90% of which are singletons. Sample: PBMCs. The receptor source for this set is a girl aged 2 to 10 in good health and CMV-seronegative.

The chain joins TRBV7-9 to TRBJ2-3, with 7 nucleotides matching TRBD1. Germline assignment: CDR1 SEHNR and CDR2 FQNEAQ (reference sequence). J was trimmed by 1 base and V by 5 bases; bases with no gene match: 6. This CDR3 comprises 15 residues. CDR3 in amino acids: CASSVDRDGTDTQYF. CDR3 DNA sequence: TGTGCCAGCAGCGTAGACAGGGATGGCACAGATACGCAGTATTTT.

This clone has a single count. This rearrangement joins TRBV5-1 to TRBJ1-1, with 8 positions matching TRBD1. There are 14 residues in the CDR3. CDR1 and CDR2 (germline): SGHRS, YFSETQ. The V and J ends lost 4 bases and 1 base, in that order; junction bases with no gene match: 3. CDR3 sequence (DNA): TGCGCCAGCAGCCCGGGGACAGGGAACACTGAAGCTTTCTTT. As protein: CASSPGTGNTEAFF.

The chain recombines TRBV5-1 with TRBJ1-2; D uncertain. Trimming pared 0 bases from V and 5 bases from J, leaving 5 bases between. This CDR3 is built from 12 residues. Germline V gene lookup returns CDR1 SGHRS and CDR2 YFSETQ. Here the CDR3 reads CASSLGAYGYTF. CDR3 DNA: TGCGCCAGCAGCTTGGGGGCATATGGCTACACCTTC.

About this clone: In the same sample, other DNA sequences code for this CDR3. V is TRBV28 and J is TRBJ1-5; D is perhaps TRBD1 (6 bases). The CDR3 is made up of 14 amino acids. Germline V gene data show CDR1 as MDHEN and CDR2 as SYDVKM. The V end lost 2 bases, the J end lost 7 bases, and 12 bases lay between the germline ends. The CDR3 sequence is CASSLGGGGQPQHF. The CDR3 region has the DNA TGTGCCAGCAGTTTAGGGGGCGGTGGACAGCCCCAGCATTTT.

V gene TRBV10-3 combines with J gene TRBJ2-7; TRBD1 matches 7 bases. The CDR3 contains 16 residues. V lost 1 base and J lost 3; bases outside the gene matches: 9. Germline V gene sequence: CDR1 ENHRY, CDR2 SYGVKD. In DNA form, the CDR3 reads TGTGCCATCAGTGAGTATAAACAGGGGATGAACTACGAGCAGTACTTC. This codes for CAISEYKQGMNYEQYF.

The chain is built from TRBV27 and TRBJ2-1; D unresolved. The ends were cut back, 8 bases at V and 3 bases at J, with 17 bases in the middle. The CDR3 sequence is 15 residues long. Germline CDR1 MNHEY, CDR2 SMNVEV (reference sequence). The CDR3: CASAVAPAIYNEQFF. The DNA of the CDR3 is TGTGCCAGCGCGGTAGCCCCAGCGATCTACAATGAGCAGTTCTTC.

The V gene is TRBV6-5, the J gene TRBJ2-3, with 9 nucleotides matching TRBD2. The V gene end was trimmed by 7 bases and the J gene end by 1 base; junction bases not matched to a gene: 6. The CDR3 loop spans 15 amino acids. Germline V gives CDR1 MNHEY, CDR2 SVGAGI. For the CDR3, the DNA is TGTGCCAGCAATAGGGCGGGAGGGGGCACAGATACGCAGTATTTT. Its translation: CASNRAGGGTDTQYF.

This sequence joins TRBV15 and TRBJ2-7; D might be TRBD2 (6 bases). From germline, CDR1 is LNHNV and CDR2 YYDKDF (reference sequence). Trimming removed 5 bases at V and 0 bases at J, with 11 bases between. The CDR3 totals 14 residues. The CDR3 DNA reads as TGTGCCACCAGCTACGGGAGCTCCTCCTACGAGCAGTACTTC. Protein sequence: CATSYGSSSYEQYF.

The V gene is TRBV7-8, the J gene TRBJ2-1; 9 positions match TRBD2. V was pared by 1 base and J by 8 bases, with 6 bases of the junction left unmatched. The CDR3 length is 15 residues. Germline V lookup: CDR1 SGHVS, CDR2 FQNEAQ. The CDR3 protein is CASSLVAGGPDEQFF. The CDR3 DNA reads TGTGCCAGCAGCTTAGTGGCGGGAGGGCCAGATGAGCAGTTCTTC.

The V and J genes are TRBV13 and TRBJ1-3; 8 positions match TRBD1. Germline loops: CDR1 PRHDT, CDR2 FYEKMQ (reference sequence). V shed 0 bases and J 4 bases; nucleotides not matched to a gene: 2. The CDR3 has 15 residues. CDR3 nucleotide sequence: TGTGCCAGCAGCTTAGGCAGGGGGCCCGGAAACACCATATATTTT. This encodes CASSLGRGPGNTIYF.

A word on this clone: Other DNA sequences in the sample encode the same CDR3. V is TRBV10-3 and J is TRBJ2-7, with no clear D. V lost 6 bases, J lost 5 bases, and 8 bases lay in between. This CDR3 is built from 11 residues. Germline-derived CDR1 and CDR2 are ENHRY and SYGVKD. The CDR3: CAISDADEQYF. The DNA of the CDR3 is TGTGCCATCAGCGACGCGGACGAGCAGTACTTC.

The chain is built from TRBV18 and TRBJ1-2; perhaps TRBD1 as D (6 bases). Trimming stripped 1 base from V and 3 bases from J, with 15 bases between. CDR1 KGHSH and CDR2 LQKENI come from the germline V gene. This CDR3 is built from 16 residues. The chain's CDR3 is CASSPLRDTHDYGYTF. The CDR3 bases are TGTGCCAGCTCACCACTCCGGGACACCCATGACTATGGCTACACCTTC.

This chain connects TRBV5-6 to TRBJ2-1, with 10 bases fitting TRBD2. The V and J ends lost 0 bases and 8 bases, in that order; junction bases with no gene match: 14. Germline V gene data show CDR1 as SGHDT and CDR2 as YYEEEE. The CDR3 spans 18 residues. The CDR3 DNA sequence: TGTGCCAGCAGCTTGGCAGGTATCAGCGGGAGGGCCCTCTATGAGCAGTTCTTC. Amino acid sequence: CASSLAGISGRALYEQFF.

CDR3 loop: CASSPWPRQGNQPQHF. The CDR3 nucleotides read TGTGCCAGCAGCCCGTGGCCTAGACAGGGGAATCAGCCCCAGCATTTT. The rearrangement links TRBV5-5 to TRBJ1-5; 8 nucleotides agree with TRBD1. With V trimmed by 4 bases and J by 4 bases, 10 bases remained unmatched. The CDR3 has 16 residues. Germline V gives CDR1 SGHKS, CDR2 YYEKEE (reference sequence).

This clone was seen once. The chain recombines TRBV11-2 with TRBJ2-5, with a weak D call TRBD2 (6 bases). V shed 5 bases and J shed 5 bases, with 12 bases lying between them. Germline V gene sequence: CDR1 SGHAT, CDR2 FQNNGV. The length of the CDR3 is 13 residues. This CDR3 is CASSPSGFETQYF. The DNA for the CDR3 is TGTGCCAGCAGCCCCAGCGGGTTTGAGACCCAGTACTTC.

This sequence joins TRBV10-3 and TRBJ2-5; TRBD1 agrees at 9 bases. Trimming removed 5 bases from V and 5 bases from J; junction bases left unmatched: 9. The germline V gene encodes CDR1 ENHRY and CDR2 SYGVKD. The CDR3 is made up of 15 amino acids. For the CDR3, the DNA is TGTGCCATCAGTCCCGCCGGGACAGGGCTGGAGACCCAGTACTTC. Amino acid sequence: CAISPAGTGLETQYF.

This chain links TRBV7-9 with TRBJ2-7, with 7 bases fitting TRBD1. The germline gives CDR1 SEHNR, CDR2 FQNEAQ (reference sequence). The J segment lost 0 bases and the V segment lost 5 bases, leaving 7 bases of the junction unmatched. CDR3 length: 15 residues. The CDR3 coding sequence is TGTGCCAGCAGCCCCCGGGACAGTCCCTCCTACGAGCAGTACTTC. It specifies CASSPRDSPSYEQYF.

This chain connects TRBV27 to TRBJ2-1; 8 bases agree with TRBD1. This CDR3 is 15 amino acids long. CDR1 and CDR2 from the germline V gene are MNHEY and SMNVEV (reference sequence). V was clipped by 7 bases and J by 4 bases; unmatched bases: 9. CDR3 sequence (DNA): TGTGCCAGCAAACTGACAGGGGCCAGGTACAATGAGCAGTTCTTC. Its translation is CASKLTGARYNEQFF.

J is TRBJ1-2 and V is TRBV5-3; 7 nucleotides align to TRBD1. TRBV5-3 is annotated as an ORF whose role is uncertain. Trimming removed 0 bases from V and 0 bases from J; junction bases left unmatched: 8. This CDR3 region has 17 residues. The CDR3 region is CARSLAGQPVANYGYTF. The CDR3 DNA reads TGTGCCAGAAGCTTGGCGGGACAGCCCGTAGCTAACTATGGCTACACCTTC.

The V and J genes are TRBV11-2 and TRBJ1-1; D possibly corresponds to TRBD1 (5 bases). This CDR3 region has 14 residues. V was shortened by 2 bases and J by 5 bases, with 12 bases between the two germline ends. CDR1 is SGHAT, CDR2 FQNNGV, per germline. The CDR3 here is CASSLFQGLTEAFF. CDR3 in DNA: TGTGCCAGCAGCTTATTCCAGGGATTAACTGAAGCTTTCTTT.

This clone was found once. CDR3 nucleotides: TGTGCCAGCAGCCCCGAGCCCAGGCGAACTAATGAAAAACTGTTTTTT. The encoded protein is CASSPEPRRTNEKLFF. V and J are TRBV7-2 and TRBJ1-4; D uncertain. Germline V gives CDR1 SGHTA, CDR2 FQGNSA. The CDR3 has 16 amino acids. With 5 bases removed from V and 1 base from J, the gap between germline ends came to 14 bases.

This chain connects TRBV4-1 to TRBJ1-1; a weak D match, TRBD1 (6 bases). Trimming left V 1 base short and J 0 bases short, with 9 bases between. There are 15 residues in the CDR3. Germline lookup yields CDR1 MGHRA and CDR2 YSYEKL. The CDR3 loop reads CASSQVGGLNTEAFF. CDR3 coding DNA: TGCGCCAGCAGCCAAGTCGGGGGGCTGAACACTGAAGCTTTCTTT.

The V gene is TRBV14, the J gene TRBJ2-7; D remains ambiguous. The length of the CDR3 is 14 residues. Germline-derived CDR1 and CDR2 are SGHDN and FVKESK. V lost 5 bases to trimming and J lost 3 bases, with 14 bases between them. CDR3 amino acids: CASSGDPQNYEQYF. The CDR3 DNA is TGTGCCAGCAGCGGAGACCCCCAGAACTACGAGCAGTACTTC.

This clone occurred once. The gene calls are TRBV2 and TRBJ2-7, with 10 bases that match TRBD2. Germline CDR1 SNHLY, CDR2 FYNNEI. The CDR3 sequence is 16 residues long. The junction had 9 bases not matched to a gene; V was cut back by 3 bases and J by 4 bases. The CDR3 DNA reads as TGTGCCAGCAGTGATTCGAGCATAGCGGGAGGATACGAGCAGTACTTC. This gives the protein CASSDSSIAGGYEQYF.

The chain is built from TRBV28 and TRBJ2-6, with D perhaps TRBD2 (6 bases). CDR1 MDHEN and CDR2 SYDVKM come from the germline V gene. V was shortened by 6 bases and J by 0 bases, with 15 bases between the two germline ends. The CDR3 consists of 17 residues. CDR3 amino acids: CASRTGTGTSGANVLTF. CDR3 nucleotide sequence: TGTGCCAGCAGAACCGGGACTGGGACCTCTGGGGCCAACGTCCTGACTTTC.

CDR3 residues: CASSPRGSGQETQYF. Written as DNA, the CDR3 is TGTGCCAGCAGCCCCCGAGGTAGCGGACAAGAGACCCAGTACTTC. The chain has TRBV5-4 and TRBJ2-5, with a weak D call TRBD2 (6 bases). The CDR3 sequence is 15 residues long. From germline, CDR1 is SGHNT and CDR2 YYREEE (reference sequence). The V and J ends lost 4 bases and 2 bases respectively, with 15 bases between them.

The chain joins TRBV25-1 to TRBJ2-1; perhaps TRBD1 as D (6 bases). CDR3 length equals 14 residues. The V end was cut by 1 base, the J end by 6 bases, with 10 bases between. Germline CDR1 is MGHDK and CDR2 is SYGVNS. This CDR3 reads CASSELGASNEQFF. CDR3 DNA: TGTGCCAGCAGTGAATTGGGGGCATCCAATGAGCAGTTCTTC.